These T cell receptor beta chains were read from a single sample in a study of cytomegalovirus exposure and HLA in healthy donors. Assay used: immunoSEQ multiplex PCR; TCRdb lists only in-frame clones, some missing. The repertoire holds 100,000 to 150,000 clones, with approximately 82% as singletons. The sample comprised PBMCs. The receptors stem from a boy younger than 10 in good health and CMV-seronegative. Each CDR3 is given with its conserved first and last residue. Each record gives: V gene, D gene, J gene, clone size, CDR3 DNA, CDR3 protein. The D gene is left open where the match is weak. The listing skips clone size in some rows; elsewhere it reads once, few, many or a size class.

TRBV2,.,TRBJ2-1,once,TGTGCCAGCTATCTAGCGGACAGCGCCTTCAATGAGCAGTTCTTC,CASYLADSAFNEQFF
TRBV9,TRBD2,TRBJ2-5,few,TGTGCCAGCAGCGTAGGTGGGACTAGCGGGCAAGAGACCCAGTACTTC,CASSVGGTSGQETQYF
TRBV27,.,TRBJ1-6,.,TGTGCCAGCACCCCTCGCGGGGCCAACAATTCACCCCTCCACTTT,CASTPRGANNSPLHF
TRBV13,.,TRBJ1-3,.,TGTGCCAGCAGCTCCCGGACAGGAAACACCATATATTTT,CASSSRTGNTIYF
TRBV27,TRBD1,TRBJ2-2,.,TGTGCCAGCAGTGGACCCGGGACAGGGACCGGGGAGCTGTTTTTT,CASSGPGTGTGELFF
TRBV2,TRBD2,TRBJ2-1,few,TGTGCCAGCAACCTACTAGCGGGAGGGCCTGGGGAGCAGTTCTTC,CASNLLAGGPGEQFF
TRBV27,.,TRBJ1-4,.,TGTGCCAGCAGGTCGGCAGGGACACTTGAAGGGGAACTGTTTTTT,CASRSAGTLEGELFF
TRBV5-1,TRBD2,TRBJ2-7,.,TGCGCCAGCAGGTTGCGGGGGGGGGACTCCCTCTACGAGCAGTACTTC,CASRLRGGDSLYEQYF
TRBV2,TRBD1,TRBJ2-1,.,TGTGCCAGCAGTGTCGGGACAGGGGGCAATGAGCAGTTCTTC,CASSVGTGGNEQFF
TRBV19,TRBD1,TRBJ2-7,.,TGTGCCAGTAGTATGGCCCGGACAGGGAGTAAGCAGTACTTC,CASSMARTGSKQYF
TRBV2,.,TRBJ1-1,.,TGTGCCAGCAGTGAAGTGGTTAGCGAAGCTTTCTTT,CASSEVVSEAFF
TRBV5-4,TRBD2,TRBJ2-5,.,TGTGCCAGCAGCTTGGCGGGGGGAAGGGAGACCCAGTACTTC,CASSLAGGRETQYF
TRBV2,.,TRBJ1-5,once,TGTGCCAGCAGTGAGGGGAGGGTTGCTCAGCCCCAGCATTTT,CASSEGRVAQPQHF
TRBV5-4,TRBD1,TRBJ1-2,.,TGTGCCAGCAGCAAGAGCCCGGGACAGGGGAATGGCTACACCTTC,CASSKSPGQGNGYTF
TRBV6-1,.,TRBJ2-6,.,TGTGCCAGCAGTGAAAGTTCGGGGACTGGGGCCAACGTCCTGACTTTC,CASSESSGTGANVLTF
TRBV10-1,TRBD1,TRBJ2-3,.,TGCGCCAGCAGTGACTATTCGACAGGGAGCGGTACGCAGTATTTT,CASSDYSTGSGTQYF
TRBV2,.,TRBJ1-5,.,TGTGCCAGCAGTGAAGGGCAGTCATTATGGAGCAATCAGCCCCAGCATTTT,CASSEGQSLWSNQPQHF
TRBV5-4,.,TRBJ2-1,.,TGTGCCAGCAGTTTCGGGGGTGAGCAGTTCTTC,CASSFGGEQFF
TRBV11-3,.,TRBJ2-1,.,TGTGCCAGCAGCCCCGGTGTAAGCAATGAGCAGTTCTTC,CASSPGVSNEQFF
TRBV11-3,TRBD1,TRBJ2-3,.,TGTGCCAGCAGCCCGGGACAGGGGACAGATACGCAGTATTTT,CASSPGQGTDTQYF
TRBV7-6,TRBD1,TRBJ1-3,.,TGTGCCAGCAGCTTAGGACAGGGGGACACCATATATTTT,CASSLGQGDTIYF
TRBV15,TRBD1,TRBJ1-2,.,TGTGCCACCGCTCTTACAAGACAGGGTTATGGCTACACCTTC,CATALTRQGYGYTF
TRBV4-1,.,TRBJ2-6,.,TGCGCCAGCAGCCAAGATAGGGGCTCTGGGGCCAACGTCCTGACTTTC,CASSQDRGSGANVLTF
TRBV9,.,TRBJ1-2,.,TGTGCCAGCAGCGTAGCTAGCGGGGCCCCCTATGGCTACACCTTC,CASSVASGAPYGYTF
TRBV9,TRBD1,TRBJ1-1,.,TGTGCCAGCAGCGGCGGGACAGGGAGGAACACTGAAGCTTTCTTT,CASSGGTGRNTEAFF
TRBV7-3,.,TRBJ2-2,.,TGTGCCAGCAGCTTGATGGCGGGGGCCGACGCCGGGGAGCTGTTTTTT,CASSLMAGADAGELFF
TRBV5-6,TRBD2,TRBJ2-1,.,TGTGCCAGCAGCTTCCCGAGGGCTAGCGGGGGGTCCATCAATGAGCAGTTCTTC,CASSFPRASGGSINEQFF
TRBV4-1,TRBD2,TRBJ2-1,.,TGCGCCAGCAGCCCCCCGGGGGGCGGGAGGGCCAGCAATGAGCAGTTCTTC,CASSPPGGGRASNEQFF
TRBV5-5,.,TRBJ1-4,.,TGTGCCAGCAGCTTTGGGGGAGGGACTAATGAAAAACTGTTTTTT,CASSFGGGTNEKLFF
TRBV29-1,TRBD2,TRBJ2-3,.,TGCAGCGGGGGGGGACGCACAGATACGCAGTATTTT,CSGGGRTDTQYF
TRBV5-5,.,TRBJ1-2,.,TGTGCCAGCAGCTTGGTGGCAGACTATGGCTACACCTTC,CASSLVADYGYTF
TRBV30,.,TRBJ2-3,.,TGTGCCTGGAGATCTTTATCCGGAGATACGCAGTATTTT,CAWRSLSGDTQYF
TRBV19,TRBD2,TRBJ2-3,few,TGTGCCAGTGCAATTAGCGGGAGCTCGGATACGCAGTATTTT,CASAISGSSDTQYF
TRBV19,TRBD1,TRBJ1-4,.,TGTGCCAGTAGTCTTTCGGGACAGACTAATGAAAAACTGTTTTTT,CASSLSGQTNEKLFF
TRBV23-1,TRBD1,TRBJ1-2,few,TGCGCCAGCAGTCAAATCGGGGGGGGACAGGGGCCCACCGGGTGTGGCTACACCTTC,CASSQIGGGQGPTGCGYTF
TRBV7-2,TRBD1,TRBJ2-4,.,TGTGCCAGCAGCCAGGACAGGGGCAAAAACATTCAGTACTTC,CASSQDRGKNIQYF
TRBV19,.,TRBJ1-1,.,TGTGCCAGTAGTACTAACAGCAACACTGAAGCTTTCTTT,CASSTNSNTEAFF
TRBV13,.,TRBJ2-3,.,TGTGCCAGCAGCACAAGCCGGGGGGATACGCAGTATTTT,CASSTSRGDTQYF
TRBV7-9,TRBD1,TRBJ2-3,.,TGTGCCAGCAGCTTTCCTTTACAGGGGAGCACAGATACGCAGTATTTT,CASSFPLQGSTDTQYF
TRBV30,.,TRBJ1-6,once,TGTGCCTGGAGAGAATTGAAGGAGTCACCCCTCCACTTT,CAWRELKESPLHF
TRBV2,.,TRBJ1-5,.,TGTGCCAGCAGCGTGACAGCCTATAGCAATCAGCCCCAGCATTTT,CASSVTAYSNQPQHF
TRBV4-1,TRBD1,TRBJ2-3,.,TGCGCCAGCAGCCAAATAACAGGGGGCCCCACAGATACGCAGTATTTT,CASSQITGGPTDTQYF
TRBV29-1,TRBD2,TRBJ2-7,.,TGCAGCGTTGAAGACCAGGGAGGGGAGCAGTACTTC,CSVEDQGGEQYF
TRBV6-6,TRBD1,TRBJ1-1,.,TGTGCCAGCAGGCAGGTACAGGGGCTTGCGACTGAAGCTTTCTTT,CASRQVQGLATEAFF
TRBV18,.,TRBJ2-3,.,TGTGCCAGCTCACCGCTTAAGAGGGGGGGAGATACGCAGTATTTT,CASSPLKRGGDTQYF
TRBV5-1,.,TRBJ1-3,.,TGCGCCAGCAGCTTGGCAGGGTCTTATGGAAACACCATATATTTT,CASSLAGSYGNTIYF
TRBV19,.,TRBJ1-1,few,TGTGCCAGTAGTATAGTGTCAGGGGCGGGCACTGAAGCTTTCTTT,CASSIVSGAGTEAFF
TRBV19,.,TRBJ2-5,.,TGTGCCAGTAGTATATCGAACACGCAAGAGACCCAGTACTTC,CASSISNTQETQYF
TRBV14,TRBD1,TRBJ2-7,.,TGTGCCATCCCCGGGACAGTCAACGAGCAGTACTTC,CAIPGTVNEQYF
TRBV7-9,.,TRBJ1-2,.,TGTGCCAGCAGCACGAGTTATGGCTACACCTTC,CASSTSYGYTF
TRBV19,.,TRBJ1-2,.,TGTGCCAGTAGTATAGACCGACAGGTTGATGGCTACACCTTC,CASSIDRQVDGYTF
TRBV15,.,TRBJ2-3,.,TGTGCCACCAGCAGGGGGGGTGCGGGGAGAGATACGCAGTATTTT,CATSRGGAGRDTQYF
TRBV7-9,TRBD2,TRBJ2-3,.,TGTGCCAGCAGCCCCCGGACTAGCGGGAGCACAGATACGCAGTATTTT,CASSPRTSGSTDTQYF
TRBV28,.,TRBJ1-2,.,TGTGCCAGCAGTCTGACTGGAACTAATGGCTACACCTTC,CASSLTGTNGYTF
TRBV7-2,TRBD1,TRBJ1-2,once,TGTGCCAGCAGCTTAGGGACAGGCTACTATGGCTACACCTTC,CASSLGTGYYGYTF
TRBV6-1,TRBD2,TRBJ2-7,.,TGTGCCAGCAGTGAACGGGGGGTTACCTACGAGCAGTACTTC,CASSERGVTYEQYF
TRBV2,.,TRBJ2-1,.,TGTGCCAGCAGTGAGAGGGCGGGGAGTTCCTACAATGAGCAGTTCTTC,CASSERAGSSYNEQFF
TRBV7-3,TRBD2,TRBJ2-5,.,TGTGCCAGCAGCGACCAATCGGGACTAGCGGGCCCCCAGTACTTC,CASSDQSGLAGPQYF
TRBV6-1,TRBD1,TRBJ2-2,.,TGTGCCAGCAGTGGCTGGACAGGGGGCACCGGGGAGCTGTTTTTT,CASSGWTGGTGELFF